The TCR beta chain described here comes from a study of identical twins. V gave up 11 bases and J gave up 1 base, with 5 bases separating them. The CDR3 spans 11 residues. CDR1 SNHLY and CDR2 FYNNEI come from the germline V gene. A single record per CDR3 protein comes from TCRdb applying MiXCR to the 5' RACE reads. Of fewer than 650,000 distinct CDR3 sequences in the sample, 9.6% were seen once. Only healthy Caucasians were enrolled as donors. This clonotype was counted at least ten times. The data were also submitted as part of a second study, on yellow fever vaccine responses in identical twins.

The sequence was obtained from a young woman in good health. This rearrangement joins TRBV2 to TRBJ2-2; D remains unclear. The sample comprised PBMCs. The CDR3 bases are TGTGCCTCAGAGAACACCGGGGAGCTGTTTTTT. It encodes CASENTGELFF.